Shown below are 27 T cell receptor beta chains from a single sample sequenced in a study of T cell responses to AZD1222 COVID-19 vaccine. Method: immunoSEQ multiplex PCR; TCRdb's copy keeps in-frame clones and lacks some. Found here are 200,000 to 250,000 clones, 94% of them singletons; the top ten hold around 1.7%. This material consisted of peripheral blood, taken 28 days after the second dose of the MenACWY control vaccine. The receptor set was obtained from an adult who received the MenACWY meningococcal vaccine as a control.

The CDR3 protein is CASSFRDAQETQYF. As DNA, the CDR3 is TGTGCCAGCAGTTTCCGGGACGCCCAAGAGACCCAGTACTTC. This chain joins TRBV28 and TRBJ2-5; D tentatively reads TRBD1 or TRBD2 (5 bases each). The germline V gene has CDR1 MDHEN and CDR2 SYDVKM. V was clipped by 3 bases and J by 1 base, with 9 bases between them. This CDR3 has 14 residues. The whole variable domain, remainder taken from reference TRBV28 and TRBJ2-5, is DVKVTQSSRYLVKRTGEKVFLECVQDMDHENMFWYRQDPGLGLRLIYFSYDVKMKEKGDIPEGYSVSREKKERFSLILESASTNQTSMYLCASSFRDAQETQYFGPGTRLLVL.

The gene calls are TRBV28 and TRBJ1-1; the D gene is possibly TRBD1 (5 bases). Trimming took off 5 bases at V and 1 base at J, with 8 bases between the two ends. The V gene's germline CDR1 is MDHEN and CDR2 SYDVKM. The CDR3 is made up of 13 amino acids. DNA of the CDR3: TGTGCCAGCAGTGTTCAGGGGAACACTGAAGCTTTCTTT. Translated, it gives CASSVQGNTEAFF. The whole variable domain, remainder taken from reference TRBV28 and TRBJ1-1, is DVKVTQSSRYLVKRTGEKVFLECVQDMDHENMFWYRQDPGLGLRLIYFSYDVKMKEKGDIPEGYSVSREKKERFSLILESASTNQTSMYLCASSVQGNTEAFFGQGTRLTVV.

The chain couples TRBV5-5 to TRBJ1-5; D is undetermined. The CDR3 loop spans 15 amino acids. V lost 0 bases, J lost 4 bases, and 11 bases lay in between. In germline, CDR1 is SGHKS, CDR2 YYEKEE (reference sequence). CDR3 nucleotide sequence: TGTGCCAGCAGCTTGGGGGTATCTGGAAATCAGCCCCAGCATTTT. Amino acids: CASSLGVSGNQPQHF.

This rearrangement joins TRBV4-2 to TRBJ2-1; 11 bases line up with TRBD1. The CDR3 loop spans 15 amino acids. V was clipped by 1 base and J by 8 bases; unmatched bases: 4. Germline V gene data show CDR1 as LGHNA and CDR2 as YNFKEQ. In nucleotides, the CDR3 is TGTGCCAGCAGCCAAGGGACAGGGGGCCTAGATGAGCAGTTCTTC. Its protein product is CASSQGTGGLDEQFF.

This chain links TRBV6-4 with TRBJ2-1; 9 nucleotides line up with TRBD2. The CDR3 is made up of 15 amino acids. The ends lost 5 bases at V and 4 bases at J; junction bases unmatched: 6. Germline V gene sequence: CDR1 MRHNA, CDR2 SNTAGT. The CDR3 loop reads CASSNSGSGYNEQFF. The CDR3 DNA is TGTGCCAGCAGTAATAGCGGGAGTGGGTACAATGAGCAGTTCTTC.

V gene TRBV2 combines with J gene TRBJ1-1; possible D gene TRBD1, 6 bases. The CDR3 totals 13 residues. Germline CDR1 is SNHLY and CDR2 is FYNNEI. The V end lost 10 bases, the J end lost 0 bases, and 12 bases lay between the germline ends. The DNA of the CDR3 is TGTGCCACCGCGGGGGGCATGAACACTGAAGCTTTCTTT. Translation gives CATAGGMNTEAFF.

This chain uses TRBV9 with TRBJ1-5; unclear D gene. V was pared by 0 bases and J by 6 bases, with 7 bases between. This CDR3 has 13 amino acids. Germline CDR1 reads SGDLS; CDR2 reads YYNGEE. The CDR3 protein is CASSVGGSQPQHF. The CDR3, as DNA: TGTGCCAGCAGCGTAGGTGGCAGTCAGCCCCAGCATTTT. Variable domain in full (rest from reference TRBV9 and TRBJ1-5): DSGVTQTPKHLITATGQRVTLRCSPRSGDLSVYWYQQSLDQGLQFLIQYYNGEERAKGNILERFSAQQFPDLHSELNLSSLELGDSALYFCASSVGGSQPQHFGDGTRLSIL.

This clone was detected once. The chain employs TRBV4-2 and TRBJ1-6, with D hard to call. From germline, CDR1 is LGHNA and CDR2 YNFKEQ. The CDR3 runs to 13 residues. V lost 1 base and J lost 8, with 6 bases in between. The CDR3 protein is CASSQARDSPLHF. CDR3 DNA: TGTGCCAGCAGCCAAGCGAGAGATTCACCCCTCCACTTT.

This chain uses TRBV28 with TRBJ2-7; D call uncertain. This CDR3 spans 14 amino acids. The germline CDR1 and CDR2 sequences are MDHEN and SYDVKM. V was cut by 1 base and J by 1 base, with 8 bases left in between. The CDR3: CASSLFTDSYEQYF. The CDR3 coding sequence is TGTGCCAGCAGTTTATTTACAGATTCCTACGAGCAGTACTTC.

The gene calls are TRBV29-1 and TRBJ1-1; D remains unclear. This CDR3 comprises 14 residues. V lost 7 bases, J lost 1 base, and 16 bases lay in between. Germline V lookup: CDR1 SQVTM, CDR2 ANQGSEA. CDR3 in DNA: TGCAGCGCGGGCATGGCCGTTGGGAACACTGAAGCTTTCTTT. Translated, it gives CSAGMAVGNTEAFF.

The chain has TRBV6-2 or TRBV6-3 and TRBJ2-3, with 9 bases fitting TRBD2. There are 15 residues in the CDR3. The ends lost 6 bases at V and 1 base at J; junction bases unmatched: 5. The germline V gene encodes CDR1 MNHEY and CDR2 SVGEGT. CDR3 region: CASSSLAGGTDTQYF. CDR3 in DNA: TGTGCCAGCAGCTCACTAGCGGGTGGCACAGATACGCAGTATTTT.

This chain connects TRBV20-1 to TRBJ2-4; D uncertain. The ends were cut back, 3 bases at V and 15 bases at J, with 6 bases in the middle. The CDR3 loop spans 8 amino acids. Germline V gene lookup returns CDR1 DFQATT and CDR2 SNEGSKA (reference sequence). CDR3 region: CSASRGYF. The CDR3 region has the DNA TGCAGTGCTAGTCGCGGGTACTTC.

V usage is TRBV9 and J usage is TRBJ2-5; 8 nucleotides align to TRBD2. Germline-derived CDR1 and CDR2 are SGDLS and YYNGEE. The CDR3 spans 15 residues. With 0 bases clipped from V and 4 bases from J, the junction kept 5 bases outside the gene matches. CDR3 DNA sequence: TGTGCCAGCAGCGTAGCGGGGGGGGTCCGAGAGACCCAGTACTTC. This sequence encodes CASSVAGGVRETQYF. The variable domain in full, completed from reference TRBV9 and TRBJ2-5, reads DSGVTQTPKHLITATGQRVTLRCSPRSGDLSVYWYQQSLDQGLQFLIQYYNGEERAKGNILERFSAQQFPDLHSELNLSSLELGDSALYFCASSVAGGVRETQYFGPGTRLLVL.

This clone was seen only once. CDR3 loop: CATRDRGNSPLHF. For the CDR3, the DNA is TGTGCCACGAGGGACAGGGGCAATTCACCCCTCCACTTT. The chain couples TRBV19 to TRBJ1-6, with 10 bases matching TRBD1. In germline, CDR1 is LNHDA, CDR2 SQIVND (reference sequence). Trimming cost V 10 bases and J 7 bases; bases outside gene matches: 4. The CDR3 extends over 13 amino acids.

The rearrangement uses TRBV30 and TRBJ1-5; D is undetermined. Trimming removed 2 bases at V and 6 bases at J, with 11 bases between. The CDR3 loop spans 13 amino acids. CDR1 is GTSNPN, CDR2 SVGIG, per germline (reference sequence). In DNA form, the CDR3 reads TGTGCCTGGAGTACCACCCTTGGTCAGCCCCAGCATTTT. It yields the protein CAWSTTLGQPQHF.

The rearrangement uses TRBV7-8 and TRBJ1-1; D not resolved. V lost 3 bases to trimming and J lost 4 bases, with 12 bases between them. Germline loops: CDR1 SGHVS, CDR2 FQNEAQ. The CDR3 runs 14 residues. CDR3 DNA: TGTGCCAGCAGCTTTCTAGGAACACCCACTGAAGCTTTCTTT. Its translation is CASSFLGTPTEAFF.

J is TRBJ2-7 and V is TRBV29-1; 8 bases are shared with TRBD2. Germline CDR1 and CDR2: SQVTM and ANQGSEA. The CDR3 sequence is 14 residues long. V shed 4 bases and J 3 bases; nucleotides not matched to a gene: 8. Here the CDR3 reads CSVVVLAGFYEQYF. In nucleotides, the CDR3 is TGCAGCGTTGTGGTCCTAGCGGGTTTCTACGAGCAGTACTTC.

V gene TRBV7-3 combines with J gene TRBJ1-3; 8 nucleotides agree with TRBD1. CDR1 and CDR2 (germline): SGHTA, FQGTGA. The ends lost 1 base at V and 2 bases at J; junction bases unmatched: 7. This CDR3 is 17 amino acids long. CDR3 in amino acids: CASSLSPGGAAGNTIYF. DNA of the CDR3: TGTGCCAGCAGCTTAAGCCCAGGGGGCGCGGCTGGAAACACCATATATTTT.

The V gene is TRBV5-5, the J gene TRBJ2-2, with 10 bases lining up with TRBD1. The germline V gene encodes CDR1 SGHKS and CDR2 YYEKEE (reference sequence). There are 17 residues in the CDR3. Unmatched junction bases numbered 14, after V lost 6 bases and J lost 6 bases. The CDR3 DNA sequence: TGTGCCAGCACCATCATCTGGGGACAGGGGATCCCCGGGGAGCTGTTTTTT. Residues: CASTIIWGQGIPGELFF.

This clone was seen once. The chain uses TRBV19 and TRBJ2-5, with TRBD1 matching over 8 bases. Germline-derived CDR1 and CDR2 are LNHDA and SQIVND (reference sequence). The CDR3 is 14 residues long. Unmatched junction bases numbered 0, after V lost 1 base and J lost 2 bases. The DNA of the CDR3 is TGTGCCAGTAGTATAGGGGACAGGCAAGAGACCCAGTACTTC. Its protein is CASSIGDRQETQYF.

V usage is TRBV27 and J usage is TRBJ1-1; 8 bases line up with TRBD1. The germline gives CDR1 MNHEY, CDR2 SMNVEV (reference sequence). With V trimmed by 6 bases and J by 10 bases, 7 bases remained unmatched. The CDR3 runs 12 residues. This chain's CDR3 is CASRRGQGAAFF. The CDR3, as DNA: TGTGCCAGCAGACGCGGACAGGGCGCAGCTTTCTTT.

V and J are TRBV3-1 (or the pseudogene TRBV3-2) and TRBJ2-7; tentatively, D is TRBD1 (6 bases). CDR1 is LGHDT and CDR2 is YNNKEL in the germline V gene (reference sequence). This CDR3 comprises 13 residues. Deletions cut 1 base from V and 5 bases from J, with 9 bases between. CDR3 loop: CASSQAHRDEQYF. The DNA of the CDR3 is TGTGCCAGCAGCCAAGCCCACAGGGACGAGCAGTACTTC.

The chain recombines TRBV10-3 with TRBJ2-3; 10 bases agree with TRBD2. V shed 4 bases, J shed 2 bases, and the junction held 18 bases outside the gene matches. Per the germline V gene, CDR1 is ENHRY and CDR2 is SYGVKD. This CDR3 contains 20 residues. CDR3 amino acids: CAISVLKVLGLADYTDTQYF. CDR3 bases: TGTGCCATCAGTGTTTTAAAGGTCCTAGGACTAGCGGACTACACAGATACGCAGTATTTT.

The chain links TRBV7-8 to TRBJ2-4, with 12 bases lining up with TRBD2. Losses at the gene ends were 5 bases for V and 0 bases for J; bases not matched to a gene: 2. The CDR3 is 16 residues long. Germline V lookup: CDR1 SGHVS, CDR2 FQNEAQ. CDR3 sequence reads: CASSRGLAGAKNIQYF. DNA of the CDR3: TGTGCCAGCAGCAGGGGACTAGCGGGAGCCAAAAACATTCAGTACTTC.

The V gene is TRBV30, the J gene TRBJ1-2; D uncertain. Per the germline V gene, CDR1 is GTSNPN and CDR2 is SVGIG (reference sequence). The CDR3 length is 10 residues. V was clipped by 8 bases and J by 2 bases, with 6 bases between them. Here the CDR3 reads CAGWNYGYTF. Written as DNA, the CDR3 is TGTGCCGGTTGGAACTATGGCTACACCTTC. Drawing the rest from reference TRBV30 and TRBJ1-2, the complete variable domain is SQTIHQWPATLVQPVGSPLSLECTVEGTSNPNLYWYRQAAGRGLQLLFYSVGIGQISSEVPQNLSASRPQDRQFILSSKKLLLSDSGFYLCAGWNYGYTFGSGTRLTVV.

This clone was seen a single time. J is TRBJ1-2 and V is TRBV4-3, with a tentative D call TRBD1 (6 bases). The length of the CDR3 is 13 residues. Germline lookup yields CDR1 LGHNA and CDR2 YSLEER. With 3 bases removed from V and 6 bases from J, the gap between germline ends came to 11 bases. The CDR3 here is CASSQAGVDGYTF. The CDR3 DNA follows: TGCGCCAGCAGCCAGGCAGGGGTGGATGGCTACACCTTC.

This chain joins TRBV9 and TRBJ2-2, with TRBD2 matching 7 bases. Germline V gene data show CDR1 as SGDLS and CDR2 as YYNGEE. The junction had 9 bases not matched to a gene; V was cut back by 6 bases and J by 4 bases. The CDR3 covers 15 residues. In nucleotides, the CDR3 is TGTGCCAGCAATGTCCAGGGAGGGAGCACCGGGGAGCTGTTTTTT. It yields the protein CASNVQGGSTGELFF.